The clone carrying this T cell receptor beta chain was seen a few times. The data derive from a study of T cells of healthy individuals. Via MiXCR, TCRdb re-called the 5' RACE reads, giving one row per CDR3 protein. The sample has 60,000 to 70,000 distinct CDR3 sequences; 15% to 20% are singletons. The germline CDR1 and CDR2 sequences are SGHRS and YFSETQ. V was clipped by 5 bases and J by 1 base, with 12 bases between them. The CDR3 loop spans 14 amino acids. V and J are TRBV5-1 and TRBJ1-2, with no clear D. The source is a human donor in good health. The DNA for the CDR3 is TGCGCCAGCAGGGAAAAACAGATTAACTATGGCTACACCTTC. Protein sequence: CASREKQINYGYTF. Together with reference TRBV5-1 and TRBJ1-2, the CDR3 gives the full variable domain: KAGVTQTPRYLIKTRGQQVTLSCSPISGHRSVSWYQQTPGQGLQFLFEYFSETQRNKGNFPGRFSGRQFSNSRSEMNVSTLELGDSALYLCASREKQINYGYTFGSGTRLTVV.